Below, 26 T cell receptor beta chains from the same sample are listed, as sequenced in a study of STAT5B mutations in CD4+ large granular lymphocyte leukemia. Profiling relied on immunoSEQ multiplex PCR, and the TCRdb table lists in-frame clones only, not all of them. Here the sample spans some 34,000 clones, roughly 76% being singletons. Sequenced input: CD4+ T cells from blood buffy coats. The receptor set was obtained from a human donor in good health.

This rearrangement joins TRBV28 to TRBJ2-4; TRBD2 agrees at 10 bases. The CDR3 runs to 15 residues. In germline, CDR1 is MDHEN, CDR2 SYDVKM. The junction had 8 bases not matched to a gene; V was cut back by 6 bases and J by 6 bases. CDR3 protein: CASREAGGLLNIQYF. In DNA form, the CDR3 reads TGTGCCAGCAGGGAAGCGGGAGGGCTTCTAAACATTCAGTACTTC.

The chain combines TRBV10-3 with TRBJ2-3; D ambiguous. The germline V gene has CDR1 ENHRY and CDR2 SYGVKD. This CDR3 has 12 residues. V shed 9 bases and J shed 1 base, with 8 bases lying between them. The CDR3, as DNA: TGTGCCATTGGGCCTGGCACAGATACGCAGTATTTT. It is translated as CAIGPGTDTQYF.

The chain employs TRBV28 and TRBJ2-7, with 10 bases lining up with TRBD2. V trimming: 6 bases; J trimming: 0 bases; junction bases outside the gene matches: 5. The CDR3 runs 15 residues. Germline V CDR1 and CDR2: MDHEN, SYDVKM. CDR3 protein: CASRTLAGVSYEQYF. The CDR3 DNA is TGTGCCAGCAGAACTCTAGCGGGGGTCTCCTACGAGCAGTACTTC. The full variable domain, rest sourced from reference TRBV28 and TRBJ2-7, is DVKVTQSSRYLVKRTGEKVFLECVQDMDHENMFWYRQDPGLGLRLIYFSYDVKMKEKGDIPEGYSVSREKKERFSLILESASTNQTSMYLCASRTLAGVSYEQYFGPGTRLTVT.

The chain combines TRBV7-6 with TRBJ2-5, with 11 bases identical to TRBD2. V was clipped by 3 bases and J by 2 bases; unmatched bases: 2. Germline CDR1 SGHVS, CDR2 FNYEAQ. The CDR3 sequence is 15 residues long. CDR3 amino acids: CASSFVAGGQETQYF. The CDR3 nucleotides are TGTGCCAGCAGCTTTGTAGCGGGGGGGCAAGAGACCCAGTACTTC.

The rearrangement uses TRBV29-1 and TRBJ2-7; D perhaps matches TRBD2 (6 bases). V lost 5 bases and J lost 3, with 14 bases in between. The germline V gene encodes CDR1 SQVTM and CDR2 ANQGSEA. The CDR3 is 13 residues long. The CDR3 sequence: CSVSVDYNYEQYF. The CDR3 nucleotides are TGCAGCGTTAGTGTGGACTACAACTACGAGCAGTACTTC.

V and J are TRBV12-5 and TRBJ2-5; 8 bases agree with TRBD2. CDR3 size: 13 residues. J lost 4 bases, V lost 6 bases, and 4 bases had no gene match. Germline V lookup: CDR1 LGHNT, CDR2 FRNRAP. DNA of the CDR3: TGTGCTAGTGGGGCGGGAGGTGGAGAGACCCAGTACTTC. Translation gives CASGAGGGETQYF.

The chain couples TRBV6-5 to TRBJ2-2; D is ambiguous. The CDR3 length is 14 residues. Trimming cost V 0 bases and J 4 bases, with 6 bases left between them. Germline CDR1 MNHEY, CDR2 SVGAGI. The CDR3 loop is CASSYSTPTGELFF. CDR3 DNA: TGTGCCAGCAGTTACTCGACTCCCACCGGGGAGCTGTTTTTT.

The chain joins TRBV19 to TRBJ1-3; D gene unclear. Germline V gives CDR1 LNHDA, CDR2 SQIVND (reference sequence). The CDR3 covers 14 residues. The V gene lost 7 bases and the J gene lost 1 base, with 11 bases spanning the gap. The CDR3 is CASIGQRSGNTIYF. CDR3 DNA sequence: TGTGCCAGTATTGGTCAGCGATCTGGAAACACCATATATTTT.

The rearrangement links TRBV18 to TRBJ2-1; 11 nucleotides line up with TRBD2. V lost 6 bases, J lost 8 bases, and 9 bases stayed unmatched. CDR3 length: 15 amino acids. In germline, CDR1 is KGHSH, CDR2 LQKENI. CDR3 DNA: TGTGCCAGCTCTCAAGGGACTAGCGGCACGCATGAGCAGTTCTTC. It specifies CASSQGTSGTHEQFF. Combining the CDR3 with reference TRBV18 and TRBJ2-1 gives the whole variable domain NAGVMQNPRHLVRRRGQEARLRCSPMKGHSHVYWYRQLPEEGLKFMVYLQKENIIDESGMPKERFSAEFPKEGPSILRIQQVVRGDSAAYFCASSQGTSGTHEQFFGPGTRLTVL.

V gene TRBV18 combines with J gene TRBJ2-2; 10 nucleotides line up with TRBD2. After removal of 6 bases from V and 7 bases from J, the junction contained 8 bases not matched to a gene. CDR3 size: 15 residues. In germline, CDR1 is KGHSH, CDR2 LQKENI. The CDR3 sequence is CASSRLAGENGELFF. As DNA, the CDR3 is TGTGCCAGCTCGCGGCTAGCGGGAGAAAACGGGGAGCTGTTTTTT. Full variable domain (remainder filled in from reference TRBV18 and TRBJ2-2): NAGVMQNPRHLVRRRGQEARLRCSPMKGHSHVYWYRQLPEEGLKFMVYLQKENIIDESGMPKERFSAEFPKEGPSILRIQQVVRGDSAAYFCASSRLAGENGELFFGEGSRLTVL.

The rearrangement uses TRBV27 and TRBJ2-3; D unresolved. Germline V gene data show CDR1 as MNHEY and CDR2 as SMNVEV (reference sequence). The CDR3 has 15 residues. V was shortened by 2 bases and J by 0 bases, with 9 bases between the two germline ends. The CDR3 nucleotides read TGTGCCAGCAGTTTAGGTGGACCTAGCACAGATACGCAGTATTTT. It specifies CASSLGGPSTDTQYF.

The chain links TRBV4-3 to TRBJ2-5; a possible D gene is TRBD1 (5 bases). The J call may be wrong; the DNA end is better matched by TRBJ2-7. Germline V gives CDR1 LGHNA, CDR2 YSLEER. The CDR3 totals 16 residues. DNA of the CDR3: TGCGCCAGCAGCCAAGTCGGTACAGGCCACTCCTACGAGCAGTACTTC. Amino acids: CASSQVGTGHSYEQYF.

The chain combines TRBV15 with TRBJ2-1, with no clear D. The CDR3 is 13 residues long. V gave up 3 bases and J gave up 5 bases, with 8 bases separating them. Germline V gene sequence: CDR1 LNHNV, CDR2 YYDKDF (reference sequence). The CDR3 reads CATSRDRNNEQFF. CDR3 sequence (DNA): TGTGCCACCAGCAGGGACCGTAACAATGAGCAGTTCTTC.

The chain recombines TRBV7-9 with TRBJ2-7, with 10 bases that match TRBD1. V was pared by 4 bases and J by 7 bases, with 1 base of the junction left unmatched. Germline-derived CDR1 and CDR2 are SEHNR and FQNEAQ (reference sequence). This CDR3 is built from 12 residues. The CDR3 sequence: CASSWDRGEQYF. The CDR3 DNA reads as TGTGCCAGCAGCTGGGACAGGGGAGAGCAGTACTTC.

The chain links TRBV27 to TRBJ1-1; TRBD1 might be the D (5 bases). Trimming removed 6 bases from V and 1 base from J, with 9 bases in between. The CDR3 extends over 13 amino acids. Germline lookup yields CDR1 MNHEY and CDR2 SMNVEV (reference sequence). The CDR3 protein is CASRWGQNTEAFF. DNA of the CDR3: TGTGCCAGCAGGTGGGGCCAGAACACTGAAGCTTTCTTT.

The table lists this clone with a count of one. This rearrangement joins TRBV4-3 to TRBJ1-6; D remains ambiguous. The CDR3 runs to 14 residues. The germline V gene encodes CDR1 LGHNA and CDR2 YSLEER. V lost 0 bases and J lost 7, with 7 bases in between. Written as DNA, the CDR3 is TGCGCCAGCAGCCAAGAAACAGAAAATTCACCCCTCCACTTT. Encoded protein: CASSQETENSPLHF.

The chain uses TRBV5-4 and TRBJ2-3; no reliable D call. V lost 0 bases and J lost 3, with 5 bases in between. Germline CDR1 and CDR2: SGHNT and YYREEE (reference sequence). This CDR3 spans 13 amino acids. This CDR3 reads CASSLVGTDTQYF. The CDR3 DNA is TGTGCCAGCAGCTTGGTAGGGACAGATACGCAGTATTTT.

This sequence joins TRBV10-3 and TRBJ1-5; no reliable D call. Germline CDR1 ENHRY, CDR2 SYGVKD. This CDR3 region has 13 residues. The V and J ends lost 10 bases and 0 bases respectively, with 10 bases between them. The DNA for the CDR3 is TGTGCCAACGGGGAAAATAGCAATCAGCCCCAGCATTTT. It specifies CANGENSNQPQHF.

This chain connects TRBV6-6 to TRBJ2-2, with D tentatively TRBD2 (5 bases). The CDR3 extends over 15 amino acids. The germline V gene encodes CDR1 MNHNY and CDR2 SVGAGI (reference sequence). V was pared by 0 bases and J by 6 bases, with 11 bases between. The CDR3: CASSYSGLRAGELFF. For the CDR3, the DNA is TGTGCCAGCAGTTACTCGGGCCTGCGGGCCGGGGAGCTGTTTTTT.

The sample holds a few counts of this clone. The J gene is TRBJ2-5, the V gene TRBV19; D could derive from TRBD1 or TRBD2 (6 bases each). V shed 5 bases and J shed 5 bases, with 12 bases lying between them. Germline CDR1 LNHDA, CDR2 SQIVND (reference sequence). CDR3 size: 13 residues. CDR3 DNA: TGTGCCAGTAGTGGGGGGCTCGGCGAGACCCAGTACTTC. Amino acid sequence: CASSGGLGETQYF.

The rearrangement links TRBV30 to TRBJ2-2; 9 nucleotides agree with TRBD1. V lost 5 bases and J lost 9; bases outside the gene matches: 13. The V gene's germline CDR1 is GTSNPN and CDR2 SVGIG (reference sequence). CDR3 length: 15 residues. The CDR3 coding sequence is TGTGCCTGGGCCCTGGACACAGGGGGCATCTGGGAGCTGTTTTTT. Translation gives CAWALDTGGIWELFF.

This clone was observed a few times. The J gene is TRBJ1-1, the V gene TRBV28, with D possibly TRBD1 on 5 matching bases. The CDR3 consists of 15 residues. Deletions cut 1 base from V and 0 bases from J, with 9 bases between. Germline V gene sequence: CDR1 MDHEN, CDR2 SYDVKM. This chain's CDR3 is CASSLSGGMNTEAFF. For the CDR3, the DNA is TGTGCCAGCAGTTTATCGGGGGGTATGAACACTGAAGCTTTCTTT.

The CDR3 region has the DNA TGTGCCAGCAGCGTCCGGGCGAACACTGAAGCTTTCTTT. Its protein product is CASSVRANTEAFF. V usage is TRBV2 and J usage is TRBJ1-1, with D unclear. V dropped 6 bases and J dropped 1 base, with 9 bases sitting between them. CDR1 and CDR2 (germline): SNHLY, FYNNEI. The CDR3 length is 13 residues.

The chain carries TRBV21-1 and TRBJ2-6; no check of the table's D call, TRBD2, against the DNA was made. TRBV21-1 is a pseudogene locus. The CDR3 totals 19 residues. The CDR3 spells CASSKARSCISSGANVLTF. CDR3 nucleotides: TGTGCCAGCAGCAAAGCGCGCTCCTGTATTAGCTCTGGGGCCAACGTCCTGACTTTC.

The chain combines TRBV28 with TRBJ2-5; 9 bases align to TRBD1. The CDR3 sequence is 16 residues long. Trimming removed 1 base from V and 5 bases from J; junction bases left unmatched: 8. Germline V gene data show CDR1 as MDHEN and CDR2 as SYDVKM. The CDR3 DNA reads TGTGCCAGCAGTTTATACCCTACAGGGGGCTGGGAGACCCAGTACTTC. Amino acid sequence: CASSLYPTGGWETQYF.

This clone appeared a single time. V and J are TRBV6-5 and TRBJ1-1; no firm D call. This CDR3 spans 13 amino acids. The V gene's germline CDR1 is MNHEY and CDR2 SVGAGI. V was pared by 6 bases and J by 1 base, with 9 bases between. CDR3: CASRRSQNTEAFF. DNA for the CDR3: TGTGCCAGCAGGAGGAGCCAGAACACTGAAGCTTTCTTT.